This record covers a single TCR beta chain. The antigen is not known. This sample is part of a study of beta chain features in type 1 diabetes. Study-level information: Taken together, all samples contributed 107,917,701 examined sorted cells. Study-wide results and caveats: There was a moderate but significant shortening of TCRB CDR3s in all four CD4+ subsets of Type 1 diabetes patients. Sequencing used cDNA, and cells with high TCR expression could therefore be over-represented. The question of HLA type influencing TCRB rearrangement was one that remained unresolved here.

CDR3 size: 14 residues. The germline V and J ends were trimmed by 5 bases and 1 base, with 12 bases remaining between them. CDR1 LNHDA and CDR2 SQIVND come from the germline V gene (reference sequence). Isolated RNA was reverse transcribed in full, so expressed TCRB transcripts were sequenced. TCRdb's table, derived via immunoSEQ multiplex PCR, lists solely in-frame clones and lacks some. The table shows 300,000 to 400,000 clones, with about 13% occurring only once. This sequence originates from a woman aged 18-29 years with type 1 diabetes. This chain joins TRBV19 and TRBJ2-7, with unresolved D. The material sequenced was naive CD4+ T cells from blood. The CDR3 DNA reads as TGTGCCAGTAGTTGGGTCCCCGGGTCCTACGAGCAGTACTTC. Protein: CASSWVPGSYEQYF.